These T cell receptor beta chains were read from a single sample in a study of OX40 agonist ivuxolimab in advanced cancers. Clones were read by immunoSEQ multiplex PCR, and TCRdb kept only the in-frame ones, dropping some. This sample has 60,000 to 65,000 clones, with 91% found just once. The sequencing used CD4+ or CD8+ T cells sorted from blood, collected in a trial of the OX40 agonist ivuxolimab. The receptors originated from an adult with an advanced solid tumor such as melanoma, head and neck, liver or kidney cancer. Both conserved end residues are part of each CDR3. The D gene is left open where the match is weak. Clone size appears in some rows only: once, few, many, or a class for an expanded clone.

cdr3_nt | cdr3_aa | clone_size | j_call | v_call | d_call
TGCGCCAGCAGCTTGATTGCACTAGCGGAGCACAATGAGCAGTTCTTC | CASSLIALAEHNEQFF | . | TRBJ2-1 | TRBV5-1 | TRBD2
TGTGCCAGCAGCCCCGGCGGTGGCAGGACAGATACGCAGTATTTT | CASSPGGGRTDTQYF | . | TRBJ2-3 | TRBV7-9 | .
TGTGCCAGCAGTTACGGACAGGGGGCGCGTGAGACCCAGTACTTC | CASSYGQGARETQYF | . | TRBJ2-5 | TRBV6-6 | TRBD1
TGTGCCAGCAGTTACTCGAGGGACCCCCTCTGGCCCCAGCATTTT | CASSYSRDPLWPQHF | . | TRBJ1-5 | TRBV6-5 | .
TGCAGCGTCGGGACAGCTAGCAATCAGCCCCAGCATTTT | CSVGTASNQPQHF | . | TRBJ1-5 | TRBV29-1 | TRBD1
TGCAGCGTTAAAGTTGGAGGGTGGCAGTATTTT | CSVKVGGWQYF | . | TRBJ2-3 | TRBV29-1 | .
TGTGCCAGCAGAGACCAGGGTCCCTGGAACACAGATACGCAGTATTTT | CASRDQGPWNTDTQYF | . | TRBJ2-3 | TRBV6-6 | .
TGTGCCAGCAGCGTAACAGGGAACACTGAAGCTTTCTTT | CASSVTGNTEAFF | . | TRBJ1-1 | TRBV9 | .
TGTGCCAGCAGTGGGGAGTGGACTGAAGCTTTCTTT | CASSGEWTEAFF | few | TRBJ1-1 | TRBV2 | .
TGCGCCAGCAGTGAGTCGGGGAAAAACATTCAGTACTTC | CASSESGKNIQYF | . | TRBJ2-4 | TRBV10-1 | .
TGTGCCAGCTCCTACGCGACAGGGGCTGATGGCTACACCTTC | CASSYATGADGYTF | . | TRBJ1-2 | TRBV18 | TRBD1
TGTGCCACCAGGCTAGCGACCAGCACAGATACGCAGTATTTT | CATRLATSTDTQYF | . | TRBJ2-3 | TRBV6-6 | .
TGTGCCAGCAAACGGTCTCTCAGAAACGAAAAACTGTTTTTT | CASKRSLRNEKLFF | . | TRBJ1-4 | TRBV28 | .
TGTGCCAGCAGTTTGGGAGGGGGCCGAATCTCTGGAAACACCATATATTTT | CASSLGGGRISGNTIYF | . | TRBJ1-3 | TRBV28 | TRBD1
TGTGCCAGCAGCGCTGAACAGGGAAGGCGCAATCAGCCCCAGCATTTT | CASSAEQGRRNQPQHF | . | TRBJ1-5 | TRBV9 | .
TGTGCCAGCAGTGCCGGACCCTATAATTCACCCCTCCACTTT | CASSAGPYNSPLHF | . | TRBJ1-6 | TRBV6-1 | .
TGTGCCAGTAGCCAGGAAGCAGGAACTAATGAAAAACTGTTTTTT | CASSQEAGTNEKLFF | . | TRBJ1-4 | TRBV19 | .
TGTGCCAGTAGTAAGGGGGACAGGGTATCCACCGGGGAGCTGTTTTTT | CASSKGDRVSTGELFF | . | TRBJ2-2 | TRBV19 | TRBD1
TGTGCCAGCAGTGGAATCGGGGAGCTGTTTTTT | CASSGIGELFF | . | TRBJ2-2 | TRBV6-1 | .
TGTGCCAGCAGCCCGGGCAGGGTTAAAGGCTACACCTTC | CASSPGRVKGYTF | . | TRBJ1-2 | TRBV6-5 | .
TGTGCCAGCAGCTTAGGTGCACAGGGGGAGACCCAGTACTTC | CASSLGAQGETQYF | . | TRBJ2-5 | TRBV7-8 | TRBD1
TGTGCCAGCAGAAGTGGTGGTTCACCCCTCCACTTT | CASRSGGSPLHF | few | TRBJ1-6 | TRBV6-1 | .
TGTGCCAGTTCACCGACAGGGGTGGGCAATCAGCCCCAGCATTTT | CASSPTGVGNQPQHF | . | TRBJ1-5 | TRBV18 | TRBD1
TGTGCCACCAGCAGCCGCGGGACAGGGGGTGGCTACACCTTC | CATSSRGTGGGYTF | . | TRBJ1-2 | TRBV15 | TRBD1
TGTGCCAGCAGGGGGGGACTGGAGCAGCCCCAGCATTTT | CASRGGLEQPQHF | . | TRBJ1-5 | TRBV2 | .
TGTGCCTGGAGTGTAGGTCGGGACACAGATACGCAGTATTTT | CAWSVGRDTDTQYF | once | TRBJ2-3 | TRBV30 | .
TGTGCCAGCAGCGGGGGGAGTAGCACAGATACGCAGTATTTT | CASSGGSSTDTQYF | . | TRBJ2-3 | TRBV2 | TRBD2
TGTGCCATCAGTGAGTGGAGCGGGGGAAGTCTCAATGAGCAGTTCTTC | CAISEWSGGSLNEQFF | . | TRBJ2-1 | TRBV10-3 | TRBD2
TGTGCCAGTAGTATAGGGACAGGGGCCGAGCAGTACTTC | CASSIGTGAEQYF | few | TRBJ2-7 | TRBV19 | TRBD1
TGTGCCAGTAGTGCCGGGACTAGCGGGAGTGTAAATGAGCAGTTCTTC | CASSAGTSGSVNEQFF | . | TRBJ2-1 | TRBV19 | TRBD2
TGCGCCAGCAGCCAAGCAGGGTTATCTCTGACCGAAGCTTTCTTT | CASSQAGLSLTEAFF | . | TRBJ1-1 | TRBV5-1 | .
TGTGCCAGCAGTTCCTCAGCCCCCCAGCCCCAGCATTTT | CASSSSAPQPQHF | . | TRBJ1-5 | TRBV28 | .
TGTGCCAGTAGTCAGGGACAGGGGGCCGTCGATGACTATGGCTACACCTTC | CASSQGQGAVDDYGYTF | . | TRBJ1-2 | TRBV19 | TRBD1
TGTGCCAGCAGTGGCCTGGGCTCAAGCAATCAGCCCCAGCATTTT | CASSGLGSSNQPQHF | . | TRBJ1-5 | TRBV6-1 | .
TGTGCCAGTAGTATAGATATTGGCCCCCTCAATACGGCCCAGCATTTT | CASSIDIGPLNTAQHF | . | TRBJ1-5 | TRBV19 | .
TGCGCCAGCAGCCCGGAGGGGCTAGCGTTAAGGGGGGATACGCAGTATTTT | CASSPEGLALRGDTQYF | . | TRBJ2-3 | TRBV4-1 | .
TGTGCCAGTACCTGGAGGGGGCTGGGAGAAAAACTGTTTTTT | CASTWRGLGEKLFF | . | TRBJ1-4 | TRBV19 | TRBD1
TGTGCCAGTAGTACCGGGACAGGGGGCGTAGCTTTCTTT | CASSTGTGGVAFF | once | TRBJ1-1 | TRBV19 | TRBD1
TGTGCCTGGAGTGCTCTTTTTACTGGAAACACCATATATTTT | CAWSALFTGNTIYF | . | TRBJ1-3 | TRBV30 | .
TGTGCCAGCTCACCTTTAGAGGGAGGGATCACAGATACGCAGTATTTT | CASSPLEGGITDTQYF | . | TRBJ2-3 | TRBV18 | TRBD2
TGCGCCAGCGGGGAAGTTATGGGGGCGGCGGATACGCAGTATTTT | CASGEVMGAADTQYF | . | TRBJ2-3 | TRBV5-1 | .
TGTGCCAGCAGTGAAGACCCGGCCGGGGAGCTGTTTTTT | CASSEDPAGELFF | . | TRBJ2-2 | TRBV2 | .
TGTGCCAGCAGCCTTTACGGGACAGGGGACTCCTACGAGCAGTACTTC | CASSLYGTGDSYEQYF | . | TRBJ2-7 | TRBV7-9 | TRBD1
TGCGCCAGCAGCCAAGAGGGCATGGGAGAAAACACCATATATTTT | CASSQEGMGENTIYF | once | TRBJ1-3 | TRBV4-1 | .
TGTGCCTGGATTCCACCTCAGGGATATGGTCGACACACCATATATTTT | CAWIPPQGYGRHTIYF | once | TRBJ1-3 | TRBV30 | .
TGTGCCAGCAGCTCCCGACCCGCCCGAAATGAAAAACTGTTTTTT | CASSSRPARNEKLFF | . | TRBJ1-4 | TRBV7-9 | .
TGTGCCAGCAGCTCCTCGGGGGGACAGGGTATCAGGGAGCAGTACTTC | CASSSSGGQGIREQYF | . | TRBJ2-7 | TRBV7-9 | TRBD1
TGTGCCAGCACCGAGGACAGGGCCGGGGAAAAACTGTTTTTT | CASTEDRAGEKLFF | . | TRBJ1-4 | TRBV7-9 | TRBD1
TGTGCCAGCAGCCCCCAGACACAAAACACTGAAGCTTTCTTT | CASSPQTQNTEAFF | . | TRBJ1-1 | TRBV5-5 | .
TGCGCCAGCAGCCCTGGACAGGGATTCACCGGGGAGCTGTTTTTT | CASSPGQGFTGELFF | . | TRBJ2-2 | TRBV4-1 | TRBD1
TGCAGCGTTGCGTCAGGAGCTTATTCACCCCTCCACTTT | CSVASGAYSPLHF | . | TRBJ1-6 | TRBV29-1 | .
TGTGCCAGCAGCTCTCAGACAAGCACTGAAGCTTTCTTT | CASSSQTSTEAFF | . | TRBJ1-1 | TRBV11-2 | .